The rows below give T cell receptor beta chains drawn from one sample of a study of T cells expressing NK-cell markers. Using the 5' RACE reads, TCRdb records one entry per CDR3 protein without DNA. This repertoire includes over 200,000 distinct CDR3 sequences. Sequencing was performed on blood T cells: a sorted CD56 or NKG2C T cell subset, CD4+ or CD8+ T cells, or bulk PBMC T cells (not recorded which). These receptors were obtained from a man aged 18 to 35 in good health. The CDR3 runs from the conserved cysteine through the conserved F or W.

V gene	CDR3 length	J gene	CDR3 protein
TRBV3-1	14	TRBJ2-1	CASSQGTGRDEQFF
TRBV9	14	TRBJ2-5	CASSVGAEQETQYF
TRBV7-6	14	TRBJ1-4	CASSRTEVTEKLFF
TRBV29-1	11	TRBJ2-3	CSVSGFGTQYF
TRBV9	13	TRBJ2-5	CASSVYGPETQYF
TRBV12-3/TRBV12-4	15	TRBJ2-3	CASRPTGLQTDTQYF
TRBV25-1	17	TRBJ2-1	CASSEFFGTSSYNEQFF
TRBV30	13	TRBJ2-7	CAWGQAPAYEQYF
TRBV6-5	13	TRBJ1-2	CASSWASGGGYTF
TRBV5-1	16	TRBJ2-3	CASSLALAGTPDTQYF
TRBV7-2	15	TRBJ2-1	CASRTWTGSYNEQFF
TRBV29-1	14	TRBJ2-1	CSAAFRGSYNEQFF
TRBV5-6	15	TRBJ2-2	CASSFARTGGRELFF
TRBV20-1	15	TRBJ2-3	CSAIISGGARDTQYF
TRBV7-9	15	TRBJ2-1	CASSFSGQGDNEQFF
TRBV6-2/TRBV6-3	17	TRBJ2-2	CASSYSWQGAYTGELFF
TRBV5-1	13	TRBJ2-2	CASSPDITGELFF
TRBV4-1	12	TRBJ1-2	CASSQNRGGYTF
TRBV4-3	13	TRBJ2-7	CASSQRTGNEQYF
TRBV9	13	TRBJ2-3	CASSVAGVDTQYF
TRBV10-3	13	TRBJ2-3	CAISFGQEDTQYF
TRBV19	16	TRBJ2-3	CASRGIAGASTDTQYF
TRBV7-2	14	TRBJ2-1	CASSLGGYLDEQFF
TRBV10-3	15	TRBJ2-7	CATTQGGWGSYEQYF
TRBV6-1	16	TRBJ1-6	CASSKGQGAYNSPLHF
TRBV5-1	15	TRBJ2-1	CASSLVGAGRSEQFF
TRBV4-2	17	TRBJ2-3	CASSQEGDFWSVVTQYF
TRBV5-1	13	TRBJ2-7	CASSLDIRDEQYF
TRBV20-1	15	TRBJ2-2	CSARVGTANTGELFF
TRBV12-3/TRBV12-4	16	TRBJ2-1	CASRRDTSLAYNEQFF
TRBV6-5	15	TRBJ2-7	CASSYSGQGMGEQYF
TRBV12-3/TRBV12-4	12	TRBJ1-1	CASSVSGGQAFF
TRBV12-3/TRBV12-4	16	TRBJ1-3	CASSYEQLLSGNTIYF
TRBV24-1	16	TRBJ2-1	CATSDLASGRLNEQFF
TRBV9	15	TRBJ1-5	CASSVHGYSNQPQHF
TRBV11-2	19	TRBJ2-1	CASSLRLAGTPSSGNEQFF
TRBV5-6	14	TRBJ1-5	CASSFSLSNQPQHF
TRBV7-8	17	TRBJ1-5	CASSLAPRGRRGQPQHF
TRBV12-3/TRBV12-4	16	TRBJ1-3	CASSFQGQSSGNTIYF
TRBV7-6	14	TRBJ2-1	CASSLAGHYNEQFF